A selection of T cell receptor beta chains follows, all from one sample in a study of T cell changes during pregnancy in multiple sclerosis. Assay used: immunoSEQ multiplex PCR; TCRdb lists only in-frame clones, some missing. The data show 95,000 to 100,000 clones, more than 85% seen once. The material sequenced was peripheral blood, taken in the second trimester of pregnancy. The origin of the receptors is a female donor with multiple sclerosis, enrolled in a pregnancy study. The CDR3 runs from the conserved cysteine through the conserved F or W. Size is stated for part of the rows, as once, few or many counts, or as a class when the clone is expanded.

CASRGLAGNTGELFF,TRBV9,TRBJ2-2,15,-
CASSLDVGSNTEAFF,TRBV5-1,TRBJ1-1,15,-
CASKLQGAYTF,TRBV5-6,TRBJ1-2,11,-
CASSRDRGGTEAFF,TRBV5-1,TRBJ1-1,14,-
CASSPTSGRATGELFF,TRBV4-2,TRBJ2-2,16,-
CASSRVLEVADTQYF,TRBV5-8,TRBJ2-3,15,-
CASSFNNEQFF,TRBV7-9,TRBJ2-1,11,-
CASSLSAAYEQYF,TRBV28,TRBJ2-7,13,-
CASRRQVVNTGELFF,TRBV7-9,TRBJ2-2,15,-
CASSLSWYEKLFF,TRBV7-9,TRBJ1-4,13,-
CASNPSTGLAGGGEYF,TRBV6-6,TRBJ2-5,16,-
CASSFLSGTGGINYGYTF,TRBV27,TRBJ1-2,18,once
CSARQVLFEQFF,TRBV29-1,TRBJ2-1,12,-
CASSIRGENTEAFF,TRBV19,TRBJ1-1,14,once
CASSQDMGGSDEQYF,TRBV4-2,TRBJ2-7,15,few
CASSTTIEAFF,TRBV6-6,TRBJ1-1,11,-